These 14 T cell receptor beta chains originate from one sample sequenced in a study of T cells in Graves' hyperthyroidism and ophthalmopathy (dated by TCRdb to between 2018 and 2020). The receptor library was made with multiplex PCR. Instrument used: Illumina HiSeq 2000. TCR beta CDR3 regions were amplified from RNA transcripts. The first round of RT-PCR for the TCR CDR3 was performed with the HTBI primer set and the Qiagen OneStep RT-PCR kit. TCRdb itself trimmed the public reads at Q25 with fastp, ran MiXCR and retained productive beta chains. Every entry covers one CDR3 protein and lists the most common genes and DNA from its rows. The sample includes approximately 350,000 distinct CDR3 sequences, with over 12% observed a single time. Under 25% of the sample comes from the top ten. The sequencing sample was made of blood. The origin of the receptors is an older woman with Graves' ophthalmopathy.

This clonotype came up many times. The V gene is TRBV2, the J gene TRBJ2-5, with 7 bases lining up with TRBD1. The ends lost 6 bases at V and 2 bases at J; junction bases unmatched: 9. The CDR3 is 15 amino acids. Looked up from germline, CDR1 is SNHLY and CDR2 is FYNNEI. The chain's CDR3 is CASRRGTDGQETQYF. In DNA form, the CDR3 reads TGTGCCAGCAGGAGGGGGACAGACGGGCAAGAGACCCAGTACTTC.

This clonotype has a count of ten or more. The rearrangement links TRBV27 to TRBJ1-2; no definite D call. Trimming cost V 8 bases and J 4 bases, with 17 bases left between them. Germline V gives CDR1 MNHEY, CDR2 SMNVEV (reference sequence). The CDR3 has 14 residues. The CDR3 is CASRLRASIYGYTF. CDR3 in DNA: TGTGCCAGCCGCCTCCGGGCCTCGATCTATGGCTACACCTTC.

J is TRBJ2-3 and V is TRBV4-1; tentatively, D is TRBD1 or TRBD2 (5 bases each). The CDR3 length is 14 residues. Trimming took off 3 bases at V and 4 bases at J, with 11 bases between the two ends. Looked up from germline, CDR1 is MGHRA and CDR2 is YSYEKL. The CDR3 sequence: CASSQGDYSDTQYF. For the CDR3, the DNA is TGCGCCAGCAGCCAGGGGGATTATTCAGATACGCAGTATTTT.

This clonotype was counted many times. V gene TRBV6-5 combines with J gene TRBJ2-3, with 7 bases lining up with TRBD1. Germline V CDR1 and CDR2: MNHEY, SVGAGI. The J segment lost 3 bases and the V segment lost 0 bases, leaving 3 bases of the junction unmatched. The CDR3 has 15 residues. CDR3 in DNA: TGTGCCAGCAGTTACTCGAGGGGGCGGACAGATACGCAGTATTTT. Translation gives CASSYSRGRTDTQYF.

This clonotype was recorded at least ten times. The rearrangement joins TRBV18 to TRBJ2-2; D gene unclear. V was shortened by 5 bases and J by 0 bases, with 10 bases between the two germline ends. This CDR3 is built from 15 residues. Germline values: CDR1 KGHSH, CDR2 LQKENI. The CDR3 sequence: CASSARLANTGELFF. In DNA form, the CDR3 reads TGTGCCAGCTCAGCCCGACTGGCGAACACCGGGGAGCTGTTTTTT.

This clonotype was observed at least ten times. CDR3: CASSRPPGQGYGYTF. For the CDR3, the DNA is TGTGCCAGCAGCCGCCCCCCTGGACAGGGCTATGGCTACACCTTC. The chain links TRBV28 to TRBJ1-2, with 8 bases that match TRBD1. With V trimmed by 6 bases and J by 4 bases, 10 bases remained unmatched. CDR3 length: 15 amino acids. Germline CDR1 is MDHEN and CDR2 is SYDVKM.

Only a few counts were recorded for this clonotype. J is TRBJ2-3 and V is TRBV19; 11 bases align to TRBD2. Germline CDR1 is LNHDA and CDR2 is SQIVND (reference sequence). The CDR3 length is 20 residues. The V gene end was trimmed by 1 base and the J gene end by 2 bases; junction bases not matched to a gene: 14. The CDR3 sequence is CASSIVYRSGTSGTTDTQYF. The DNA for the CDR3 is TGTGCCAGTAGTATAGTGTACAGGTCCGGGACTAGCGGAACCACAGATACGCAGTATTTT.

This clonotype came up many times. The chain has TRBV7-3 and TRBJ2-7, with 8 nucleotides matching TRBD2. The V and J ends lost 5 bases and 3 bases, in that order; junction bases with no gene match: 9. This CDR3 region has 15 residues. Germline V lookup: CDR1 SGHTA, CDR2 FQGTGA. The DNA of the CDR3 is TGTGCCAGCAGCCCTAACCCGGGACTAGGCTACGAGCAGTACTTC. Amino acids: CASSPNPGLGYEQYF. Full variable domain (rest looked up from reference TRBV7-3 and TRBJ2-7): GAGVSQTPSNKVTEKGKYVELRCDPISGHTALYWYRQSLGQGPEFLIYFQGTGAADDSGLPNDRFFAVRPEGSVSTLKIQRTERGDSAVYLCASSPNPGLGYEQYFGPGTRLTVT.

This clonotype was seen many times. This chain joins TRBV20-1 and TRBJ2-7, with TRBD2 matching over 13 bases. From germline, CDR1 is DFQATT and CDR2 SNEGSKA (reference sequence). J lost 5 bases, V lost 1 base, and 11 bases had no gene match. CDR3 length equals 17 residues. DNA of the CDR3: TGCAGTGCTAGAGGGACTAGCGGGAGTAGGATGTTAGACGAGCAGTACTTC. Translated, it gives CSARGTSGSRMLDEQYF.

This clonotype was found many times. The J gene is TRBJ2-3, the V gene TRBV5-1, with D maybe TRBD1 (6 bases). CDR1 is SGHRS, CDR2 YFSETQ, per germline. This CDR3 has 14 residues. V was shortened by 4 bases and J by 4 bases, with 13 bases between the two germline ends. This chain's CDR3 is CASSPGQSADTQYF. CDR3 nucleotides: TGCGCCAGCAGCCCCGGACAGAGTGCAGATACGCAGTATTTT.

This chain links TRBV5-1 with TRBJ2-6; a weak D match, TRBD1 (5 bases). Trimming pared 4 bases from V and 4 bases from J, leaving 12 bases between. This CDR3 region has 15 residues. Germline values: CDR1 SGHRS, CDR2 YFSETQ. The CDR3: CASSPTGFGANVLTF. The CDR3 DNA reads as TGCGCCAGCAGCCCCACAGGTTTCGGGGCCAACGTCCTGACTTTC.

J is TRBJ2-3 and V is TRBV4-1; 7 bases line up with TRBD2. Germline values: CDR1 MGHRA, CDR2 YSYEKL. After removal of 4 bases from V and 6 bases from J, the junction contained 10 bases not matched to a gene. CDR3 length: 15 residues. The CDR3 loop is CASSRTSVRGDTQYF. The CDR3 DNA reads TGCGCCAGCAGCCGTACTAGCGTACGTGGGGATACGCAGTATTTT.

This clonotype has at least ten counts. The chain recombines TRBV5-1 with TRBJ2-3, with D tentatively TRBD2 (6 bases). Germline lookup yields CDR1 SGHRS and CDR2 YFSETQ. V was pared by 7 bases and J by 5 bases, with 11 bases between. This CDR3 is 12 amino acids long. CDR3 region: CASLWGLDTQYF. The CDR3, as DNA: TGCGCCAGCCTTTGGGGACTAGATACGCAGTATTTT. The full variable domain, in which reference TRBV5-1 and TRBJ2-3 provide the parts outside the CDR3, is KAGVTQTPRYLIKTRGQQVTLSCSPISGHRSVSWYQQTPGQGLQFLFEYFSETQRNKGNFPGRFSGRQFSNSRSEMNVSTLELGDSALYLCASLWGLDTQYFGPGTRLTVL.

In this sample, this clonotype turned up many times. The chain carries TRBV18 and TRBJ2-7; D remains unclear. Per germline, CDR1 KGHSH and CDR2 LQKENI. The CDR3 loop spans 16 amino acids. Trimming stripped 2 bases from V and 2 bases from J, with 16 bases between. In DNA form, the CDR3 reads TGTGCCAGCTCACCAGGGTTGGGGTACGGTGCCTACGAGCAGTACTTC. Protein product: CASSPGLGYGAYEQYF. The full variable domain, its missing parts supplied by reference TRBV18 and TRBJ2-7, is NAGVMQNPRHLVRRRGQEARLRCSPMKGHSHVYWYRQLPEEGLKFMVYLQKENIIDESGMPKERFSAEFPKEGPSILRIQQVVRGDSAAYFCASSPGLGYGAYEQYFGPGTRLTVT.